The 7 T cell receptor beta chains given below trace back to one sample, sequenced in a study of OX40 agonist ivuxolimab in advanced cancers. Receptor amplification or capture employed the immunoSEQ multiplex PCR assay. TCRdb retrieved this table from immuneACCESS and kept in-frame rearrangements only. Not all clones are present; in checked studies, unresolved V genes account for under half, and no reason is known for the remainder. The sample contains around 31,000 clones, roughly nine tenths of them found a single time. The ten largest clones represent more than 35% of the sample. This specimen consisted of CD4+ or CD8+ T cells sorted from blood, obtained in a trial of the OX40 agonist ivuxolimab. All receptors derive from an adult with an advanced solid tumor such as melanoma, head and neck, liver or kidney cancer.

The V call is TRBV7-9, the J call TRBJ1-4; 8 bases align to TRBD1. J lost 4 bases, V lost 7 bases, and 5 bases had no gene match. This CDR3 comprises 14 residues. Germline V CDR1 and CDR2: SEHNR, FQNEAQ (reference sequence). This chain's CDR3 is CASTQGAVNEKLFF. The CDR3 nucleotides are TGTGCCAGCACCCAGGGGGCTGTTAATGAAAAACTGTTTTTT.

This clone was counted once. This chain joins TRBV10-1 and TRBJ2-7; possibly TRBD1 for D (6 bases). Per germline, CDR1 WNHNN and CDR2 SYGVQD (reference sequence). The CDR3 length is 13 residues. V lost 2 bases and J 5 bases, leaving 10 bases between the germline ends. The CDR3 nucleotides are TGCGCCAGCAGTGAGGGACAGATCCACGAGCAGTACTTC. This translates into CASSEGQIHEQYF.

This clone has a handful of counts. This chain joins TRBV6-6 and TRBJ2-7; weak D call: TRBD2 (7 bases). V was cut by 6 bases and J by 1 base, with 16 bases left in between. There are 15 residues in the CDR3. Germline V gene data show CDR1 as MNHNY and CDR2 as SVGAGI (reference sequence). CDR3 DNA: TGTGCCAGCAGAAAGGGGGTAGCGGGTTCCTACGAGCAGTACTTC. Translating gives CASRKGVAGSYEQYF.

The DNA of the CDR3 is TGTGCCAGCACCCCAACCTCCGGACTGAACACCGGGGAGCTGTTTTTT. This sequence encodes CASTPTSGLNTGELFF. The chain links TRBV27 to TRBJ2-2; possibly TRBD2 for D (5 bases). This CDR3 is built from 16 residues. CDR1 is MNHEY, CDR2 SMNVEV, per germline (reference sequence). Trimming cost V 7 bases and J 1 base, with 16 bases left between them.

V and J are TRBV19 and TRBJ2-5, with D perhaps TRBD2 (6 bases). Germline CDR1 reads LNHDA; CDR2 reads SQIVND (reference sequence). V was trimmed by 2 bases and J by 1 base, leaving 17 bases between them. The CDR3 sequence is 17 residues long. CDR3 coding DNA: TGTGCCAGTAGTATAACCCCAACCCGACTAGTCCAAGAGACCCAGTACTTC. It codes for CASSITPTRLVQETQYF.

The chain has TRBV19 and TRBJ2-1; 8 nucleotides line up with TRBD2. The CDR3 extends over 15 amino acids. CDR1 and CDR2 from the germline V gene are LNHDA and SQIVND (reference sequence). Trimming took 8 bases from V and 6 from J; bases not matched to a gene: 12. The CDR3 protein is CASRAGTRGTNEQFF. CDR3 DNA sequence: TGTGCCAGTCGGGCCGGGACTAGGGGGACCAATGAGCAGTTCTTC.

V usage is TRBV27 and J usage is TRBJ1-3, with D unclear. From germline, CDR1 is MNHEY and CDR2 SMNVEV (reference sequence). The CDR3 extends over 16 amino acids. With 2 bases removed from V and 0 bases from J, the gap between germline ends came to 11 bases. The DNA for the CDR3 is TGTGCCAGCAGTTTAAAGGACGGTTACTCTGGAAACACCATATATTTT. It codes for CASSLKDGYSGNTIYF.